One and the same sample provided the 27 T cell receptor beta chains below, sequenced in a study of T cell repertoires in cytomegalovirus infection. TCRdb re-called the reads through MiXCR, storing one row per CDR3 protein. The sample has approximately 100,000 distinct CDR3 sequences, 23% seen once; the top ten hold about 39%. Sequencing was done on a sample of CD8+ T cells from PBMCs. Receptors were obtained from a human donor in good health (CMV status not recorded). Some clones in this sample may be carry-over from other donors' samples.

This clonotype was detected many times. CDR3 DNA: TGTGCCAGCAGCTTAGGTATCCAGAGCATGAACACTGAAGCTTTCTTT. This sequence encodes CASSLGIQSMNTEAFF. This sequence joins TRBV7-8 and TRBJ1-1; D is undetermined. This CDR3 is 16 amino acids long. V dropped 1 base and J dropped 0 bases, with 12 bases sitting between them. Germline CDR1 SGHVS, CDR2 FQNEAQ. Variable domain in full (rest from reference TRBV7-8 and TRBJ1-1): GAGVSQSPRYKVAKRGQDVALRCDPISGHVSLFWYQQALGQGPEFLTYFQNEAQLDKSGLPSDRFFAERPEGSVSTLKIQRTQQEDSAVYLCASSLGIQSMNTEAFFGQGTRLTVV.

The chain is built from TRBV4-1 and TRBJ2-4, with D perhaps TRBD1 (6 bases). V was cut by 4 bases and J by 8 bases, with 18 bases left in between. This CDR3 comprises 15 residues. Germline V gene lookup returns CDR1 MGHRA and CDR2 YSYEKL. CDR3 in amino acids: CASSLGQGEGDIQYF. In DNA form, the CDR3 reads TGCGCCAGCAGCCTAGGGCAGGGAGAGGGGGACATTCAGTACTTC.

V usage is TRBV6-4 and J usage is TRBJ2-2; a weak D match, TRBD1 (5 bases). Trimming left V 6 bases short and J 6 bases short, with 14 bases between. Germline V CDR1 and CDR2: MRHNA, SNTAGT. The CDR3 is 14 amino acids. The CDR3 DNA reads TGTGCCAGCAGGGGCGTAGACAGCTCCGGGGAGCTGTTTTTT. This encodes CASRGVDSSGELFF.

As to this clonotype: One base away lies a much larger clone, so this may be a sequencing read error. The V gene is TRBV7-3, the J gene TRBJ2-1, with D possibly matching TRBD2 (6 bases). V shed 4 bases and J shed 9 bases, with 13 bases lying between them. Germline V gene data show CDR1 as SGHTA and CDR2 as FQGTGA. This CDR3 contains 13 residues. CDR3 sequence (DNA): TGTGCCAGCAGCTCCAATGGAGGGAGTGAGCAGTTCTTC. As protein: CASSSNGGSEQFF.

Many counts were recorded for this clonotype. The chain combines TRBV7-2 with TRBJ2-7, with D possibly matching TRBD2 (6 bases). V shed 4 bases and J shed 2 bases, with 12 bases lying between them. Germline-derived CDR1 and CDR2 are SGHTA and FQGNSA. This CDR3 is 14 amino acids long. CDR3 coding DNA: TGTGCCAGCAGCTCGGGGACTGTCACCTACGAGCAGTACTTC. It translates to CASSSGTVTYEQYF. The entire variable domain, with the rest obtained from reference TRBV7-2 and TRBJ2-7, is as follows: GAGVSQSPSNKVTEKGKDVELRCDPISGHTALYWYRQSLGQGLEFLIYFQGNSAPDKSGLPSDRFSAERTGGSVSTLTIQRTQQEDSAVYLCASSSGTVTYEQYFGPGTRLTVT.

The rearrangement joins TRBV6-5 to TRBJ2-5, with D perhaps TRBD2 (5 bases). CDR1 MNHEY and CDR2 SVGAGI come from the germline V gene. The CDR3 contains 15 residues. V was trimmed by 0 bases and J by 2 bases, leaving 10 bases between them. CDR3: CASSYSTGGQETQYF. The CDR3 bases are TGTGCCAGCAGTTACTCGACGGGCGGGCAAGAGACCCAGTACTTC.

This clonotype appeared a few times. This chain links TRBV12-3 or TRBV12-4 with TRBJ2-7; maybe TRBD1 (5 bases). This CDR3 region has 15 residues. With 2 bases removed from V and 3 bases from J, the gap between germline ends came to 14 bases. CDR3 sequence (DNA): TGTGCCAGCAGTTTAATGGGTCAGGGAAGCTACGAGCAGTACTTC. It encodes CASSLMGQGSYEQYF.

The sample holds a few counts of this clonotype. The chain's CDR3 is CASSKRVGDTETQYF. The CDR3 DNA follows: TGTGCCAGTAGTAAAAGGGTAGGGGACACGGAGACCCAGTACTTC. The chain joins TRBV19 to TRBJ2-5; D is possibly TRBD1 (6 bases). Trimming pared 4 bases from V and 5 bases from J, leaving 17 bases between. Germline V gene sequence: CDR1 LNHDA, CDR2 SQIVND (reference sequence). This CDR3 has 15 residues.

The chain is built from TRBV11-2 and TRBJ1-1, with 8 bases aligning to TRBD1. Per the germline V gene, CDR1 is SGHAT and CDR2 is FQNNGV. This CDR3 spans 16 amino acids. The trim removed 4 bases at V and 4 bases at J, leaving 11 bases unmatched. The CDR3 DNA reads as TGTGCCAGCAGCTCCTCCTCCACGACAGGGGCCACTGAAGCTTTCTTT. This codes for CASSSSSTTGATEAFF.

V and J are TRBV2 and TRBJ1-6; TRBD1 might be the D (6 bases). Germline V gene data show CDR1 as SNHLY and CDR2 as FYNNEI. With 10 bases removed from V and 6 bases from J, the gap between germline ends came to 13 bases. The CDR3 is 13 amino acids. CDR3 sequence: CATWGQRNSPLHF. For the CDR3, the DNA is TGTGCCACCTGGGGGCAACGTAATTCACCCCTCCACTTT. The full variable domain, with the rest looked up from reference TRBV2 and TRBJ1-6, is EPEVTQTPSHQVTQMGQEVILRCVPISNHLYFYWYRQILGQKVEFLVSFYNNEISEKSEIFDDQFSVERPDGSNFTLKIRSTKLEDSAMYFCATWGQRNSPLHFGNGTRLTVT.

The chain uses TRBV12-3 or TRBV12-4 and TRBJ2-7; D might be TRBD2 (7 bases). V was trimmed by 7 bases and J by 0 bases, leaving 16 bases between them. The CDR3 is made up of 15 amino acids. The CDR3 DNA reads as TGTGCCAGCACCCCTGGCGGGGGCATCTCCTACGAGCAGTACTTC. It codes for CASTPGGGISYEQYF.

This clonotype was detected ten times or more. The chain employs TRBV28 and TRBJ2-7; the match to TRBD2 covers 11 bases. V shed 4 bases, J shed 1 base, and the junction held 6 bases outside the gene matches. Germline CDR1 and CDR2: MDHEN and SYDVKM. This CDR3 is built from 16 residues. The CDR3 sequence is CASSSPSGGISYEQYF. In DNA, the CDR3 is TGTGCCAGCAGTTCGCCTAGCGGGGGGATTTCCTACGAGCAGTACTTC. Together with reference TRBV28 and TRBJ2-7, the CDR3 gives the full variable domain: DVKVTQSSRYLVKRTGEKVFLECVQDMDHENMFWYRQDPGLGLRLIYFSYDVKMKEKGDIPEGYSVSREKKERFSLILESASTNQTSMYLCASSSPSGGISYEQYFGPGTRLTVT.

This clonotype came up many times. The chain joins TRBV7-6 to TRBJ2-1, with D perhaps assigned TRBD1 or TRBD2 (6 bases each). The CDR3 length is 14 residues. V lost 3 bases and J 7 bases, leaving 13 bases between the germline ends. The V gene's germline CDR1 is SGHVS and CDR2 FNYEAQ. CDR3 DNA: TGTGCCAGCAGCTTGGGGGGCCGAGGGAATGAGCAGTTCTTC. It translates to CASSLGGRGNEQFF.

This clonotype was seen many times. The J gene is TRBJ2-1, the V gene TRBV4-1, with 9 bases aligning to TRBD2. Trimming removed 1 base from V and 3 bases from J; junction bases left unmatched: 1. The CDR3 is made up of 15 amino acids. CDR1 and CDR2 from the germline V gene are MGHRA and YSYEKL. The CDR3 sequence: CASSQGTSDYNEQFF. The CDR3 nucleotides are TGCGCCAGCAGCCAAGGGACTAGCGACTACAATGAGCAGTTCTTC.

CDR3 residues: CASSQETGNYEQYF. For the CDR3, the DNA is TGCGCCAGCAGCCAAGAGACAGGGAACTACGAGCAGTACTTC. This rearrangement joins TRBV4-1 to TRBJ2-7, with 7 bases fitting TRBD1. Germline CDR1 reads MGHRA; CDR2 reads YSYEKL. V shed 0 bases, J shed 3 bases, and the junction held 2 bases outside the gene matches. The CDR3 is made up of 14 amino acids.

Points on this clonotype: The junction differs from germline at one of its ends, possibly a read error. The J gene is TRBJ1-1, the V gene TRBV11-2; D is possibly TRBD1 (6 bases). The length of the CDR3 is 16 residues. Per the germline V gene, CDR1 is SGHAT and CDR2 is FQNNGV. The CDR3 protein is CACSFNPGQPNTEAFF. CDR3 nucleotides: TGTGCCTGCAGCTTTAACCCCGGACAGCCGAACACTGAAGCTTTCTTT.

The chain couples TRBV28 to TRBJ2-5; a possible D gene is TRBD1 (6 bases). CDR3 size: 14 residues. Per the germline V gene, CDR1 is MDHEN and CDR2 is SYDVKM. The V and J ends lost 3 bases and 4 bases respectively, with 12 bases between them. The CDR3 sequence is CASSFQTTGETQYF. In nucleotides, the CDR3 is TGTGCCAGCAGTTTCCAAACGACAGGAGAGACCCAGTACTTC.

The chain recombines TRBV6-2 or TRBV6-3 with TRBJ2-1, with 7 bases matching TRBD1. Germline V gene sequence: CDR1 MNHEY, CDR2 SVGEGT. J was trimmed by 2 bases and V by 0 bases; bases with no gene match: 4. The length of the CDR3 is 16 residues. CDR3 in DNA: TGTGCCAGCAGTTACTCATCCGGGACAGCCTACAATGAGCAGTTCTTC. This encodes CASSYSSGTAYNEQFF.

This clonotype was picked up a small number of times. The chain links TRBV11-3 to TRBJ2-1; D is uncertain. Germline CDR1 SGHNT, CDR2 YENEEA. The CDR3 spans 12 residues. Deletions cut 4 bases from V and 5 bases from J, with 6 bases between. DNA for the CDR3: TGTGCCAGCAGCTCCTCGGACAATGAGCAGTTCTTC. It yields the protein CASSSSDNEQFF.

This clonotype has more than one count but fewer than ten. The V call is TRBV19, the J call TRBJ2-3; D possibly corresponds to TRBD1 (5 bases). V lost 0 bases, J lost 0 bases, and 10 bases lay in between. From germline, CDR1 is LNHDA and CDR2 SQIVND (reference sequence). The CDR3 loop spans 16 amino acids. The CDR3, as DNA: TGTGCCAGTAGTATAGAGGGGCCAAGCAGCACAGATACGCAGTATTTT. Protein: CASSIEGPSSTDTQYF.

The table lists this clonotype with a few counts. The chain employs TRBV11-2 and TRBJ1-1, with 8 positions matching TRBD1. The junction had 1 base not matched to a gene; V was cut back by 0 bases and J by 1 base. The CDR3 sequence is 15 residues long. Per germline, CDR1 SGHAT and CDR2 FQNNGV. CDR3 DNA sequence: TGTGCCAGCAGCTTAGATACAGGGGGGAACACTGAAGCTTTCTTT. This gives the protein CASSLDTGGNTEAFF.

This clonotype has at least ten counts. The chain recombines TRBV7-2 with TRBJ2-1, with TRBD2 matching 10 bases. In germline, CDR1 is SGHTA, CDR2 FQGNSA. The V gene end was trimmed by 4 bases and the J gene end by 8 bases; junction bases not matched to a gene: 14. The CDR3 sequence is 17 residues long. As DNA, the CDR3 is TGTGCCAGCAGCTCCCTCGCCTTAGCGGGAGGTTTCGATGAGCAGTTCTTC. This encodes CASSSLALAGGFDEQFF. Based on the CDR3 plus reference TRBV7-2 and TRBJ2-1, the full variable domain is GAGVSQSPSNKVTEKGKDVELRCDPISGHTALYWYRQSLGQGLEFLIYFQGNSAPDKSGLPSDRFSAERTGGSVSTLTIQRTQQEDSAVYLCASSSLALAGGFDEQFFGPGTRLTVL.

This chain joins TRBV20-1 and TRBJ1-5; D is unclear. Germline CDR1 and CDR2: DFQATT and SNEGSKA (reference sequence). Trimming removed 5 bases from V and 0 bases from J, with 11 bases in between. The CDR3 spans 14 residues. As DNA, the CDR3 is TGCAGTGCTCACCGGGAGGATAGCAATCAGCCCCAGCATTTT. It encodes CSAHREDSNQPQHF.

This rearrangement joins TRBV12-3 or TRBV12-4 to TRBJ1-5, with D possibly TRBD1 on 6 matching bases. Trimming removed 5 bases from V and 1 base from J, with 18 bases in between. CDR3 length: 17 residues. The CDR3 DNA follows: TGTGCCAGCAGTCATAGGCCTCCGAGGGGGAGCAATCAGCCCCAGCATTTT. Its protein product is CASSHRPPRGSNQPQHF.

Written as DNA, the CDR3 is TGCGCCAGCAGCCAAGACGTCGACAGGGGAGTGACCTACGAGCAGTACTTC. Its protein product is CASSQDVDRGVTYEQYF. The gene calls are TRBV4-1 and TRBJ2-7, with 8 bases identical to TRBD1. Trimming cost V 0 bases and J 2 bases; bases outside gene matches: 9. Germline V gene lookup returns CDR1 MGHRA and CDR2 YSYEKL. The CDR3 sequence is 17 residues long.

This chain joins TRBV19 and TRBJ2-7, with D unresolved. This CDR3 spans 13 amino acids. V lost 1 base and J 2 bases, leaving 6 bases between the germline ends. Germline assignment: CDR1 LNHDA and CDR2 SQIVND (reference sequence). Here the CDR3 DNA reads TGTGCCAGTAGTATAGTCGGAACCTACGAGCAGTACTTC. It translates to CASSIVGTYEQYF.

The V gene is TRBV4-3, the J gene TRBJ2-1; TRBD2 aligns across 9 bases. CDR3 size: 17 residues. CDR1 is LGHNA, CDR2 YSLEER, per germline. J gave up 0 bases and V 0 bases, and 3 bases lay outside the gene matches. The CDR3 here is CASSQETSGSSYNEQFF. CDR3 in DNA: TGCGCCAGCAGCCAAGAGACTAGCGGCAGCTCCTACAATGAGCAGTTCTTC.